This T cell receptor (beta chain) stems from a study of vaccination and CD4 T cells after COVID-19. The overall study: For each participant, vaccination comprised two doses of either the BNT162b2 or the mRNA-1273 vaccine. Post-vaccine specimens were obtained a median approximately 70 days after dose two (range 14 to 241).

The germline gives CDR1 MNHEY, CDR2 SVGEGT. This CDR3 comprises 13 residues. Trimming pared 6 bases from V and 5 bases from J, leaving 13 bases between. For this clonotype: Its cognate antigen is unknown.

Findings of the study overall: Convalescent patients showed a median around 90% of reactive clones that were seen only post-vaccination.

Treatment denoted: roughly 10-day PBMC culture with coronavirus spike peptide pools or control peptides (ViraFEST assay). Pre-COVID-19 pandemic sampling (2011-2018) yielded the unexposed donor's CD4+ T cells. Researchers grew the cells for about 11 days and then pulled out CD4+ T cells by negative selection. An Oncomine TCR Beta short-read assay was used to sequence the DNA from cultured CD4+ T cells. The genomic DNA was obtained from cultured CD4+ T cells by extraction with the QIAamp micro DNA kit. Each CDR3 protein is one row after TCRdb ran MiXCR on the PCR reads. The sample has approximately 9,300 distinct CDR3 sequences, 34% seen once; the top ten hold 20%.

Sample: CD4+ T cells from blood, cultured in vitro. The chain uses TRBV6-2 or TRBV6-3 and TRBJ2-5; unclear D gene. This sequence originates from a human donor in good health. The CDR3: CASRTSPGETQYF. The CDR3 nucleotides read TGTGCCAGCAGGACCTCTCCCGGGGAGACCCAGTACTTC.